The source of this TCR beta chain is a study of blood T cell repertoires in COVID-19 (dated by TCRdb to 2019 to 2021). About the full investigation: Samples from collaborators originated in the United States, Italy and Spain and spanned both the acute and convalescent phases of COVID-19. Where available, HLA class I and class II types were taken from metadata supplied by the sample provider and were not determined by assay-based typing. Deeply sampled blood TCRbeta repertoires from subjects exposed to, actively infected with, or recovered from COVID-19 were included in the dataset. Sample metadata almost always included a de-identified subject ID, COVID-19 status, age in years and sex. The samples were drawn from two sources: the first 160 participants of the ongoing ImmuneRACE study, and 1,000 to 1,500 subjects contributed by 6 global collaborators. The repertoires were released in a freely available public database meant as a resource for research on the immune response to SARS-CoV-2. The prospective study material was composed of cDNA or gDNA derived from T cells, B-cell-depleted T cells, or PBMCs. Overall study outcomes, separate from this receptor: Clinical and demographic metadata were provided uncurated, with the amount varying by source and participant.

The immunoSEQ Assay, a bias-controlled multiplex PCR, was used to amplify TCRbeta CDR3 regions from genomic DNA. As for the authors' bioinformatics: The number of nucleated cells in each sample was estimated by amplification of reference gene primers within the assay. To quantify the absolute abundance of each unique TCRbeta CDR3 rearrangement, sequence reads were collapsed and filtered. For each sample, productive Simpson clonality was calculated as the square root of Simpson's diversity index across productive rearrangements. The immuneACCESS repertoire file appears here via TCRdb, limited to in-frame rearrangements. These files lack a portion of the clones; in checked studies, under half of the deficit traces to unresolved V genes, and the cause of the others is not known. V and J calls plus clone size are reproduced from that table; the DNA served to infer D and trimming. In all, the sample holds 270,000 or so clones, and about 91% of those were seen once. The ten largest clones add up to roughly 1.2% of the sample.

For this clone: Its antigen is still unknown. The record has no base qualities; no much larger clone is one base away.

Enrolling through a virtual design, the prospective study's participants ranged in age from about 18 to 89 years and lived across about two dozen United States geographic areas. Cohort assignment in the prospective study relied on participant-reported clinical history from a screening survey and a study questionnaire. Mobile phlebotomists in the prospective study collected whole blood, serum and a nasopharyngeal or oropharyngeal swab from every participant. Over an approximately 2-month period, participants in the prospective study had the option of providing additional blood draws and questionnaires. Before DNA extraction, prospective study blood samples were shipped either frozen or at room temperature. V and J lose 2 bases and 2 bases, and a span of 21 bases separates them. The CDR3 has 17 amino acids, counting the end cysteine and phenylalanine. This entry keeps only the CDR3 DNA: 51 bases, framed from base 1. From the germline V gene (reference sequence), CDR1 is GTSNPN and CDR2 is SVGIG.

The V gene is TRBV30 and the J gene is TRBJ1-1; the D gene lacks a confident call. This TCR was sampled from a woman in her 40s with acute COVID-19. What was sequenced was PBMCs or T cells enriched from blood (not recorded which). The CDR3: CAWSIRILRFQNTEAFF. The DNA sequence follows: TGTGCCTGGAGTATCAGGATTCTTCGCTTCCAAAACACTGAAGCTTTCTTT.